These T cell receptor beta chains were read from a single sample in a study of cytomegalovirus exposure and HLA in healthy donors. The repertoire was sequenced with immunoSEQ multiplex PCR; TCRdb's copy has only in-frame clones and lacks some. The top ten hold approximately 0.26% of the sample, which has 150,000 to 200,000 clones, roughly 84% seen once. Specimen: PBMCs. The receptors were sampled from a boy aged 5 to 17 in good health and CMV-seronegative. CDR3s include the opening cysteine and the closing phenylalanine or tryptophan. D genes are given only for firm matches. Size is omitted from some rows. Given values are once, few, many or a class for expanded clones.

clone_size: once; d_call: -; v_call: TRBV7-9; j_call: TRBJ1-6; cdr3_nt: TGTGCCAGCAGCTTAGGAGGTGGCGCGGATTATTCACCCCTCCACTTT; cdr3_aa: CASSLGGGADYSPLHF
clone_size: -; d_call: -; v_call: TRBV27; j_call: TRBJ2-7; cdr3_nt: TGTGCCAGCAGTTTCTGCGAGCAGTACTTC; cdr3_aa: CASSFCEQYF
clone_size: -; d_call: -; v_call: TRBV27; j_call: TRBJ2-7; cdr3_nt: TGTGCCAGCGGTAGATCCTCCTACGAGCAGTACTTC; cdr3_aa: CASGRSSYEQYF
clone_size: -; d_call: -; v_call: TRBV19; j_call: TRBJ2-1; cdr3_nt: TGTGCCAGTACCCCTAGGGTAGGGGGGAGGGCCCTTAATGAGCAGTTCTTC; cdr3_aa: CASTPRVGGRALNEQFF
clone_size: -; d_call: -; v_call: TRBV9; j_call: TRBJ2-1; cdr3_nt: TGTGCCAGCAGCGTAGGGACTGCGAATGAGCAGTTCTTC; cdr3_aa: CASSVGTANEQFF
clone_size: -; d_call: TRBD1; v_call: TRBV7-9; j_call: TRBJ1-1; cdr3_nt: TGTGCCAGCAGCCCCCGGGACAGGGATTTAGCTTTCTTT; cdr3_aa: CASSPRDRDLAFF
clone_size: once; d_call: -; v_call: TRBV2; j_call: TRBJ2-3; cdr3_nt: TGTGCCGGAAAGACAGCCCCCGATACGCAGTATTTT; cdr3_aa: CAGKTAPDTQYF
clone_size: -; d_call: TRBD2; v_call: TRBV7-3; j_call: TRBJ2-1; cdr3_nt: TGTGCCAGCAGCCCTGGGACTAACTCCTACAATGAGCAGTTCTTC; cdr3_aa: CASSPGTNSYNEQFF
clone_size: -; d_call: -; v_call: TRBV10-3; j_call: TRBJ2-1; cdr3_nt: TGTGCCATCAGTGAGTCTGCGACGGGGTTCGACAATGAGCAGTTCTTC; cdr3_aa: CAISESATGFDNEQFF
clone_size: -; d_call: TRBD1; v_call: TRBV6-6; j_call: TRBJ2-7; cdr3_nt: TGTGCCAGCAGTTCCGCAGACAGGGCGCCCTACGAGCAGTACTTC; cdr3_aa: CASSSADRAPYEQYF
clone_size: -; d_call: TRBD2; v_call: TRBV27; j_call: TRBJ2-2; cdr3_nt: TGTGCCAGCAGTTTAATTTCTAGCGGGCCCCGTGTGGGGGAGCTGTTTTTT; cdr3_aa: CASSLISSGPRVGELFF
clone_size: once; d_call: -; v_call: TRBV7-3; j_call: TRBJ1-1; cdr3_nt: TGTGCCAGCAGCTTACGGGGGGGCACTGAAGCTTTCTTT; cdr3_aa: CASSLRGGTEAFF
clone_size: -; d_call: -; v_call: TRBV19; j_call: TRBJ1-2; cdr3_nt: TGTGCCAGTCGATACCGACAGACCTTTAACTATGGCTACACCTTC; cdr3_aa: CASRYRQTFNYGYTF
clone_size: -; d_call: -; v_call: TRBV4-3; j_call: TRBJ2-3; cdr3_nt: TGCGCCAGCAGCCAAGGGACAGTTAGCACAGATACGCAGTATTTT; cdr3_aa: CASSQGTVSTDTQYF
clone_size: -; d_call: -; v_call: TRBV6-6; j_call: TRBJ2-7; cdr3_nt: TGTGCCAGCAGTTATGGAGACGACGAGCAGTACTTC; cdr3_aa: CASSYGDDEQYF
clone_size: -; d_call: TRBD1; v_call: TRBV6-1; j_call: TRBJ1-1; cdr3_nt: TGTGCCAGCAGTGAACCCAGGGGATTCAGGGGGCTGGCCACTGAAGCTTTCTTT; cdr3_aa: CASSEPRGFRGLATEAFF
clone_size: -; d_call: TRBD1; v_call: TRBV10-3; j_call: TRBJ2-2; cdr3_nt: TGTGCCATCAGTTCCGGGACAGCGAACACCGGGGAGCTGTTTTTT; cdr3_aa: CAISSGTANTGELFF
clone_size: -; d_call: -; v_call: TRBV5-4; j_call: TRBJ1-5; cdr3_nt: TGTGCCAGCAGCTTGATGGGACAAGAAGAAAATCAGCCCCAGCATTTT; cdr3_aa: CASSLMGQEENQPQHF
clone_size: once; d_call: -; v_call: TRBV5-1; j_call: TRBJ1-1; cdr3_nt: TGCGCCAGCAGCTCCGCCGGGACAAAGAACACTGAAGCTTTCTTT; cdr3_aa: CASSSAGTKNTEAFF
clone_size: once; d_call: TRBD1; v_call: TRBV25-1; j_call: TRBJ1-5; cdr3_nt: TGTACCAGCAGTCAAGGACAGGGTGATAGTCCACCCCAGCATTTT; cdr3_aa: CTSSQGQGDSPPQHF
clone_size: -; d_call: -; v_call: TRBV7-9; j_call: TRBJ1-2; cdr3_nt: TGTGCCAGCAGCTCCTTAAACTATGGCTACACCTTC; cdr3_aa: CASSSLNYGYTF
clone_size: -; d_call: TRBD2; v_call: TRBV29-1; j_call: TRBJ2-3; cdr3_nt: TGCAGCGCCCATGGGCTAGCGGGAGAGGTACCAGATACGCAGTATTTT; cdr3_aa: CSAHGLAGEVPDTQYF
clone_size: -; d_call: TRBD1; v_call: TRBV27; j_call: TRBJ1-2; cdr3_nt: TGTGCCAGCAGTACAGGGGGCTCCTATGGCTACACCTTC; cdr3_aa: CASSTGGSYGYTF
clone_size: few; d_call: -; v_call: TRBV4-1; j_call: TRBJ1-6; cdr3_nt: TGCGCCAGCAGCCAAGATGGGGCAGCAATGAACTATAATTCACCCCTCCACTTT; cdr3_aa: CASSQDGAAMNYNSPLHF
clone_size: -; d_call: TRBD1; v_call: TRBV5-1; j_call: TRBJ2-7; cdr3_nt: TGCGCCAGCAGCTTTCGGGGACAGGGACCCAGTAGGTCCTACGAGCAGTACTTC; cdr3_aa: CASSFRGQGPSRSYEQYF
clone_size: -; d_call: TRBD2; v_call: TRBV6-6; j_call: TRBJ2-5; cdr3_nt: TGTGCCAGCAGGACCGAGGGACTAAGCTCAGAGACCCAGTACTTC; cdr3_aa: CASRTEGLSSETQYF
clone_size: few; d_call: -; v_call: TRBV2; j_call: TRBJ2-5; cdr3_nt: TGTGCCAGCTGTCATCGGTACCAAGAGACCCAGTACTTC; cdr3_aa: CASCHRYQETQYF
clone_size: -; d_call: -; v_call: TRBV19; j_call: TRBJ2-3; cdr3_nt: TGTGCCAGTAGGCGCCTAGCCATTGAGGAGCAGTATTTT; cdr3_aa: CASRRLAIEEQYF
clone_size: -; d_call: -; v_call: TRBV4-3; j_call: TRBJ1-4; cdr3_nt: TGCGCCAGCAGCCAAGATAACCAGCGGGGATTAGAACTGTTTTTT; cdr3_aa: CASSQDNQRGLELFF
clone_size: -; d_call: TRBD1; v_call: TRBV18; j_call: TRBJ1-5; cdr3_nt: TGTGCCAGCTCCCCCCCGGGACAGGGGACCCAGCCCCAGCATTTT; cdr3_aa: CASSPPGQGTQPQHF
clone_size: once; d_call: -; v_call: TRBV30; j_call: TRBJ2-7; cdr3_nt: TGTGCCGGGGCCCAGGGAAGCGAGCAGTACTTC; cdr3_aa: CAGAQGSEQYF
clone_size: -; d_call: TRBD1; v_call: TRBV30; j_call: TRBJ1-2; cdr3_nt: TGTGCCAGAAGGAGCCAGGGGGCCTTCGACTATGGCTACACCTTC; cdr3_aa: CARRSQGAFDYGYTF
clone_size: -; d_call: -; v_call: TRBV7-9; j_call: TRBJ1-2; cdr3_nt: TGTGCCAGCAGCCAGTGGGGGGTGAGCTATGGCTACACCTTC; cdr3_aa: CASSQWGVSYGYTF
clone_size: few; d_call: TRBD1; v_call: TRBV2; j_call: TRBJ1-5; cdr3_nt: TGTGCCAGCGGCGGACAGGCCCTCAATAGCAATCAGCCCCAGCATTTT; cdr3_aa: CASGGQALNSNQPQHF
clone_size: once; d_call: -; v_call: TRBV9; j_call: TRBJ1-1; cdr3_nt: TGTGCCAGCAGCAGGACAGACAACACTGAAGCTTTCTTT; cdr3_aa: CASSRTDNTEAFF
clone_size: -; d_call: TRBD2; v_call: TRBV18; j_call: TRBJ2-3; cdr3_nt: TGTGCCAGCTCTCGGACTAGCGGCAGCACAGATACGCAGTATTTT; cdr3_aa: CASSRTSGSTDTQYF
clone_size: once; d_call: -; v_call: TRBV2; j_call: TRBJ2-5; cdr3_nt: TGTGCCAGCAGTGAAACAACAGGGACCCAAGAGACCCAGTACTTC; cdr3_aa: CASSETTGTQETQYF
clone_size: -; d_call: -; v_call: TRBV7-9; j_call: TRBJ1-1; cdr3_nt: TGTGCCAGCAGCTTAGGCACAGGGATTATGAACACTGAAGCTTTCTTT; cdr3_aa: CASSLGTGIMNTEAFF
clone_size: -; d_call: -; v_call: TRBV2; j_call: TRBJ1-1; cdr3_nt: TGTGCCAGCATCCCTTTAACTTGGGGGCCGAACACTGAAGCTTTCTTT; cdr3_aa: CASIPLTWGPNTEAFF
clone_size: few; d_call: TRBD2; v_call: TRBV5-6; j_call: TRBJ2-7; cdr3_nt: TGTGCCAGCAGCCCCCTGGCGGGAGGTGGGTACGAGCAGTACTTC; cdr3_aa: CASSPLAGGGYEQYF
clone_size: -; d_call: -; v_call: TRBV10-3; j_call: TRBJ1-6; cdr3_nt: TGTGCCATCAGTGAGAACAGACCTAATTCACCCCTCCACTTT; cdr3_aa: CAISENRPNSPLHF
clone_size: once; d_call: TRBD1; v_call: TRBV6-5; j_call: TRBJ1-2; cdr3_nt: TGTGCCAGCAGTTTCGGGACAGGGGTCGGCTACACCTTC; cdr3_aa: CASSFGTGVGYTF
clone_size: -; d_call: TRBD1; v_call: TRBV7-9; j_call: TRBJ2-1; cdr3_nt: TGTGCCAGCAGCCGCGGGACAGGTACCTACAATGAGCAGTTCTTC; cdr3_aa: CASSRGTGTYNEQFF
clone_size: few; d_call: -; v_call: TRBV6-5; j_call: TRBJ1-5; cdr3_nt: TGTGCCAGCAGTTACGTGAGGGATCAGCCCCAGCATTTT; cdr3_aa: CASSYVRDQPQHF
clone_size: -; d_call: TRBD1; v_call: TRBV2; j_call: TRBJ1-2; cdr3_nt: TGTGCCGGGGGGACAGGGGACCACTATGGCTACACCTTC; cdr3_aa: CAGGTGDHYGYTF
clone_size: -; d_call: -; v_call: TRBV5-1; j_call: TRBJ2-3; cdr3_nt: TGCGCCAGCAGCATTACAGGTTTTAGCACAGATACGCAGTATTTT; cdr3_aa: CASSITGFSTDTQYF
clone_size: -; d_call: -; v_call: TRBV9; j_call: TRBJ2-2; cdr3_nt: TGTGCCAGCAGCGTAGCGGCAGGGCGGTCGGGGGAGCTGTTTTTT; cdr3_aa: CASSVAAGRSGELFF
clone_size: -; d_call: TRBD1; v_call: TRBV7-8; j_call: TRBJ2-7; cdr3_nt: TGTGCCAGCAGTTCAGGACAGGGGGCTGGGGAGCAGTACTTC; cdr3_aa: CASSSGQGAGEQYF
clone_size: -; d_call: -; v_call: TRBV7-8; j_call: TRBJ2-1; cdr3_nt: TGTGCCAGCAGCTTAGTCGATTTGATCCATTTTGAGGGTGAGCAGTTCTTC; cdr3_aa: CASSLVDLIHFEGEQFF
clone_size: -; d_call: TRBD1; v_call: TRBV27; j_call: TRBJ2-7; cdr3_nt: TGTGCCAGCGGCCTACAGGGGGGAATCTACGAGCAGTACTTC; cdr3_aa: CASGLQGGIYEQYF
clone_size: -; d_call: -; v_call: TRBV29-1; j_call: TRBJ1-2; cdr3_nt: TGCAGCGTTGACCTACAGGGAGCTAACTATGGCTACACCTTC; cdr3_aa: CSVDLQGANYGYTF
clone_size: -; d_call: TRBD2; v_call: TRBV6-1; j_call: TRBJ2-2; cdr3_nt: TGTGCCAGCAGTGAAGCTTGGGGTAGCGGGGTGAACACCGGGGAGCTGTTTTTT; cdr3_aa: CASSEAWGSGVNTGELFF
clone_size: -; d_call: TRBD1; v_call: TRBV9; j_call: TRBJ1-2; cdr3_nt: TGTGCCAGCAGATCCGGGACAGGAGGAGGCTACACCTTC; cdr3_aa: CASRSGTGGGYTF
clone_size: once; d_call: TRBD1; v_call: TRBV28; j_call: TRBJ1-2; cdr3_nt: TGTGCCACCACGGACAGGGGACTGGGCTACACCTTC; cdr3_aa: CATTDRGLGYTF
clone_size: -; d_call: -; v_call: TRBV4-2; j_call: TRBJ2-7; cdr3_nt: TGTGCCAGCAGCCAAGTATCCGGACTAACTTACGAGCAGTACTTC; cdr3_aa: CASSQVSGLTYEQYF
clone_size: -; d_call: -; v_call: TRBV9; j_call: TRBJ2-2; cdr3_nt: TGTGCCAGCAGCGTAACGGTCGGGGAGCTGTTTTTT; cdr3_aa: CASSVTVGELFF